One sample yielded the 17 T cell receptor beta chains listed below, sequenced in a study of shared clonotypes between healthy human individuals. Only in-frame clones appear in the TCRdb table, and some are missing; sequencing was by immunoSEQ multiplex PCR. The table lists 2 million to 3 million clones, 93% of them singletons. Sequenced: naive CD4+ T cells from PBMCs. The subset here: CD45RA+ positively selected. Every receptor here comes from a young man in good health. Some clones in this sample may be carry-over from other donors' samples.

V is TRBV2 and J is TRBJ2-6, with D unresolved. With 4 bases removed from V and 0 bases from J, the gap between germline ends came to 10 bases. The CDR3 covers 16 residues. The germline V gene has CDR1 SNHLY and CDR2 FYNNEI. The CDR3 protein is CASSGGRVSGANVLTF. The CDR3 DNA sequence: TGTGCCAGCAGTGGGGGAAGGGTCTCTGGGGCCAACGTCCTGACTTTC.

In the case of this clone: The sample holds other DNA sequences that translate to the same CDR3. The chain couples TRBV5-1 to TRBJ1-1; TRBD1 is a possible D gene (5 bases). Deletions cut 0 bases from V and 4 bases from J, with 7 bases between. From germline, CDR1 is SGHRS and CDR2 YFSETQ. This CDR3 has 13 amino acids. The CDR3 DNA reads TGCGCCAGCAGCTTGGTAGGGGTCACTGAAGCTTTCTTT. This codes for CASSLVGVTEAFF. Complete variable domain (other parts from reference TRBV5-1 and TRBJ1-1): KAGVTQTPRYLIKTRGQQVTLSCSPISGHRSVSWYQQTPGQGLQFLFEYFSETQRNKGNFPGRFSGRQFSNSRSEMNVSTLELGDSALYLCASSLVGVTEAFFGQGTRLTVV.

The J gene is TRBJ2-7, the V gene TRBV18, with 13 bases that match TRBD2. Unmatched junction bases numbered 8, after V lost 3 bases and J lost 6 bases. The germline gives CDR1 KGHSH, CDR2 LQKENI. The CDR3 has 16 residues. This chain's CDR3 is CASSPAPGTSGIEQYF. The CDR3 nucleotides read TGTGCCAGCTCACCTGCCCCCGGGACTAGCGGGATCGAGCAGTACTTC.

A note on this clone: Other DNA sequences in the same sample also yield this CDR3. This chain uses TRBV5-1 with TRBJ1-1; tentatively, D is TRBD1 (5 bases). Trimming shortened V by 2 bases and J by 1 base, and 9 bases separated the two germline ends. CDR3 length: 14 residues. The germline gives CDR1 SGHRS, CDR2 YFSETQ. CDR3 protein: CASSFPGQNTEAFF. The CDR3 DNA is TGCGCCAGCAGCTTCCCCGGACAGAACACTGAAGCTTTCTTT. The whole variable domain, remainder taken from reference TRBV5-1 and TRBJ1-1, is KAGVTQTPRYLIKTRGQQVTLSCSPISGHRSVSWYQQTPGQGLQFLFEYFSETQRNKGNFPGRFSGRQFSNSRSEMNVSTLELGDSALYLCASSFPGQNTEAFFGQGTRLTVV.

The CDR3 DNA follows: TGTGCCAGCAGCCACCCGACAGGGTTGGGGGAGCAGTACTTC. The encoded protein is CASSHPTGLGEQYF. The V call is TRBV7-3, the J call TRBJ2-7, with 7 positions matching TRBD1. The J segment lost 7 bases and the V segment lost 5 bases, leaving 11 bases of the junction unmatched. The CDR3 has 14 residues. Germline V gene data show CDR1 as SGHTA and CDR2 as FQGTGA.

This sequence joins TRBV28 and TRBJ1-5; D is uncertain. The CDR3 spans 17 residues. The germline V and J ends were trimmed by 2 bases and 4 bases, with 18 bases remaining between them. Germline V gene data show CDR1 as MDHEN and CDR2 as SYDVKM. Here the CDR3 reads CASSLPRPGGGNQPQHF. DNA of the CDR3: TGTGCCAGCAGTTTACCTAGACCGGGAGGAGGGAATCAGCCCCAGCATTTT.

V is TRBV7-3 and J is TRBJ2-2; 9 nucleotides align to TRBD2. Germline assignment: CDR1 SGHTA and CDR2 FQGTGA. V trimming: 0 bases; J trimming: 7 bases; junction bases outside the gene matches: 3. The length of the CDR3 is 15 residues. For the CDR3, the DNA is TGTGCCAGCAGCTTAACTAGCGGGAGTAACGGGGAGCTGTTTTTT. Residues: CASSLTSGSNGELFF.

This sequence joins TRBV5-1 and TRBJ1-6, with 7 bases that match TRBD1. The CDR3 covers 13 residues. The germline V gene has CDR1 SGHRS and CDR2 YFSETQ. After removal of 5 bases from V and 9 bases from J, the junction contained 5 bases not matched to a gene. In DNA, the CDR3 is TGCGCCAGCAGATGGGACAGCCCTTCACCCCTCCACTTT. This sequence encodes CASRWDSPSPLHF.

The rearrangement uses TRBV4-1 and TRBJ2-1; D call uncertain. The V end lost 4 bases, the J end lost 9 bases, and 16 bases lay between the germline ends. The CDR3 spans 14 residues. CDR1 is MGHRA and CDR2 is YSYEKL in the germline V gene. The CDR3 loop reads CASSPAPRWGEQFF. DNA for the CDR3: TGCGCCAGCAGCCCCGCACCGCGCTGGGGTGAGCAGTTCTTC.

V and J are TRBV7-9 and TRBJ2-7; D gene unclear. Germline CDR1 is SEHNR and CDR2 is FQNEAQ (reference sequence). Between the trimmed V and J ends, which lost 7 bases and 2 bases, there was a span of 12 bases. The CDR3 has 13 amino acids. The CDR3 loop is CASTSANPYEQYF. CDR3 bases: TGTGCCAGCACCTCTGCGAACCCCTACGAGCAGTACTTC. Full variable domain (remainder filled in from reference TRBV7-9 and TRBJ2-7): DTGVSQNPRHKITKRGQNVTFRCDPISEHNRLYWYRQTLGQGPEFLTYFQNEAQLEKSRLLSDRFSAERPKGSFSTLEIQRTEQGDSAMYLCASTSANPYEQYFGPGTRLTVT.

V usage is TRBV18 and J usage is TRBJ1-4, with 10 bases lining up with TRBD1. Germline lookup yields CDR1 KGHSH and CDR2 LQKENI. The CDR3 sequence is 15 residues long. Losses at the gene ends were 1 base for V and 10 bases for J; bases not matched to a gene: 6. Here the CDR3 DNA reads TGTGCCAGCTCACCACTGGGACAGGGGATCGGAAAACTGTTTTTT. This translates into CASSPLGQGIGKLFF.

The rearrangement links TRBV6-1 to TRBJ2-5, with D maybe TRBD2 (6 bases). The tail of the sequence fits TRBJ2-7 better, so the J call may be wrong. This CDR3 region has 12 residues. CDR1 MNHNS and CDR2 SASEGT come from the germline V gene. Written as DNA, the CDR3 is TGTGCCAGCAGTGTACTAGCTTACGAGCAGTACTTC. It is translated as CASSVLAYEQYF.

This sequence joins TRBV7-8 and TRBJ1-2; D is undetermined. Trimming shortened V by 1 base and J by 3 bases, and 3 bases separated the two germline ends. The CDR3 contains 12 residues. Germline assignment: CDR1 SGHVS and CDR2 FQNEAQ. The CDR3 DNA reads as TGTGCCAGCAGCTTAGGCTACTATGGCTACACCTTC. Translating gives CASSLGYYGYTF.

A note on this clone: Other DNA variants within this sample encode the same CDR3. In DNA form, the CDR3 reads TGTGCCAGCAGCGTAGCCCCGAGCTCTGGAAACACCATATATTTT. Protein: CASSVAPSSGNTIYF. J is TRBJ1-3 and V is TRBV9; no clear D gene. Between the trimmed V and J ends, which lost 0 bases and 0 bases, there was a span of 7 bases. CDR1 is SGDLS and CDR2 is YYNGEE in the germline V gene. The CDR3 runs to 15 residues.

The chain joins TRBV2 to TRBJ1-2; TRBD1 matches 11 bases. J gave up 3 bases and V 4 bases, and 10 bases lay outside the gene matches. The CDR3 length is 17 residues. Germline CDR1 reads SNHLY; CDR2 reads FYNNEI. The CDR3 DNA follows: TGTGCCAGCAGTGTGGACAGGGGGCCGTTCCCGGACTATGGCTACACCTTC. It translates to CASSVDRGPFPDYGYTF.

This clone was recorded once. The J gene is TRBJ2-1, the V gene TRBV27; D ambiguous. The ends were cut back, 5 bases at V and 4 bases at J, with 6 bases in the middle. The CDR3 consists of 12 residues. CDR1 MNHEY and CDR2 SMNVEV come from the germline V gene (reference sequence). The DNA of the CDR3 is TGTGCCAGCAGTGCCTTTTACAATGAGCAGTTCTTC. Translating it yields CASSAFYNEQFF.

The chain couples TRBV9 to TRBJ2-5; D is uncertain. The length of the CDR3 is 15 residues. Germline V gene data show CDR1 as SGDLS and CDR2 as YYNGEE. With 4 bases removed from V and 5 bases from J, the gap between germline ends came to 18 bases. CDR3 residues: CASSPGPTLWETQYF. DNA of the CDR3: TGTGCCAGCAGCCCCGGACCGACCTTGTGGGAGACCCAGTACTTC.